The subject of this entry is one TCR beta chain. The antigen is not known. These data come from a study of cytotoxic CD8 clonotypes in ibrutinib-treated CLL. Study details: Within the patient group, eleven to twelve were relapsed/refractory and about 15 treatment-naive, and approximately 17 were IGHV unmutated. The study recorded mean values of about 260,000 productive templates and 94,082 productive rearrangements per sample. The study's findings and limits: A rise in clonality was seen at ibrutinib response, and a fall back toward baseline was seen at progression.

Sequencing was performed with immunoSEQ multiplex PCR; in TCRdb, only in-frame clones are kept and a portion is missing. The sample contains some 120,000 clones, roughly 80% of which appear only once. Trimming cost V 0 bases and J 4 bases, with 8 bases left between them. The germline gives CDR1 SGHTA, CDR2 FQGTGA. The CDR3 length is 14 residues. The chain carries TRBV7-3 and TRBJ2-3; the D is unclear. The clonotype was recovered from a human donor with chronic lymphocytic leukemia. Sample: PBMCs, taken after 24 months of ibrutinib treatment. CDR3 bases: TGTGCCAGCAGCTTAACGGCCTCCTCAGATACGCAGTATTTT. It codes for CASSLTASSDTQYF.